This entry describes one T cell receptor beta chain. Its specificity is unknown. This sample was taken from a study of cytomegalovirus exposure and HLA in healthy donors. CDR3 length: 15 amino acids. The germline V gene encodes CDR1 ENHRY and CDR2 SYGVKD. Trimming removed 7 bases at V and 4 bases at J, with 17 bases between. Study-level findings and limits: Within an earlier analysis, most TCR beta V segments proved productive either about 90% or about 30% of the time. TCR beta chains associated with HLA were, in a later analysis, more clonally expanded than equally common others.

The PCR had 60 Vbeta and 13 Jbeta primers. The assay was immunoSEQ multiplex PCR, and TCRdb's table has in-frame clones only and misses some. Here the sample spans around 100,000 clones, around 84% being singletons. The source material was PBMCs. This sequence originates from a man aged 25-45 years in good health and CMV-seropositive. V and J are TRBV10-3 and TRBJ2-1; D unresolved. The CDR3, as DNA: TGTGCCATCACCCCTAGGTCCCTAACGTACAATGAGCAGTTCTTC. It codes for CAITPRSLTYNEQFF.